The sequence of this T cell receptor beta chain was determined in a study of beta chain features in type 1 diabetes. Study results and limitations: Comparison showed that naive, central memory and Treg TCRB repertoires appeared more similar among patients than among healthy donors.

Every isolated RNA sample was fully reverse transcribed, so sequencing captured expressed TCRB transcripts. Only in-frame clones appear in the TCRdb table, and some are missing; sequencing was by immunoSEQ multiplex PCR. The repertoire holds 810,000 or so clones, with 15% to 20% as singletons. Looked up from germline, CDR1 is LNHDA and CDR2 is SQIVND (reference sequence). V shed 6 bases, J shed 6 bases, and the junction held 5 bases outside the gene matches. This CDR3 comprises 13 residues. This clone came up a few times. As yet, its antigen is unknown. Naive, central memory, regulatory and stem cell-like memory cells within the CD4+ compartment were sorted using CD45RO/CCR7/CD25/CD127/CD95/CD27. Sorting produced populations that all topped 98% purity.

Input material: naive CD4+ T cells from blood. V usage is TRBV19 and J usage is TRBJ1-1, with 9 bases lining up with TRBD1. The receptor was isolated from a young woman in good health. The CDR3 DNA reads as TGTGCCAGTAGGCCGGGACAGGGCGCTGAAGCTTTCTTT. Amino acid sequence: CASRPGQGAEAFF.